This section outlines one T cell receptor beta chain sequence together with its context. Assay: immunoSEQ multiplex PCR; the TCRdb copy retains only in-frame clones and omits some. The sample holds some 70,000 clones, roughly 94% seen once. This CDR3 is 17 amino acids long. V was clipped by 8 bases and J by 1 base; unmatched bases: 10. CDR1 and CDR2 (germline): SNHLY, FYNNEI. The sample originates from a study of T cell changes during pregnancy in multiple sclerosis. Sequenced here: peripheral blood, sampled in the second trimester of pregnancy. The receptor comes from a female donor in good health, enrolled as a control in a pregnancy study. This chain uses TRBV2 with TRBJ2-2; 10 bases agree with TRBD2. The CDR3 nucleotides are TGTGCCAGCTCCCGAATCCTAGCGGGGGTGAACACCGGGGAGCTGTTTTTT. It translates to CASSRILAGVNTGELFF.